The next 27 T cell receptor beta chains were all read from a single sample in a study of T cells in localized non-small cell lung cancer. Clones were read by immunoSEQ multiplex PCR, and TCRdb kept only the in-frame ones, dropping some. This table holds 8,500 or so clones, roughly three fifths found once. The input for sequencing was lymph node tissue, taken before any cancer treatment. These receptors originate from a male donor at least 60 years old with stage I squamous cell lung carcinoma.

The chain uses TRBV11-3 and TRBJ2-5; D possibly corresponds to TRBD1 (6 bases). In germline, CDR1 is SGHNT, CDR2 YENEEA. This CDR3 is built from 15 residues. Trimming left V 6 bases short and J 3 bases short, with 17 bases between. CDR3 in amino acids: CASSNYRDNEETQYF. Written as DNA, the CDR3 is TGTGCCAGCAGTAATTACCGGGACAATGAAGAGACCCAGTACTTC.

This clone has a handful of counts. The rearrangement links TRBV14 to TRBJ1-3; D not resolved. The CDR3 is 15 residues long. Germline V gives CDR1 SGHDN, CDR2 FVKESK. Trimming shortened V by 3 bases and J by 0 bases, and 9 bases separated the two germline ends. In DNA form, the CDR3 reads TGTGCCAGCAGCCAGAGGGTATTCTCTGGAAACACCATATATTTT. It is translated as CASSQRVFSGNTIYF.

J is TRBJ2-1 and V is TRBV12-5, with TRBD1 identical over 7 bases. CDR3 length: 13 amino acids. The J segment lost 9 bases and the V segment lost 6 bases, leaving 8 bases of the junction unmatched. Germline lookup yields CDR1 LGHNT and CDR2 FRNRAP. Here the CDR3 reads CASGLTGKAEQFF. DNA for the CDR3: TGTGCTAGTGGCTTGACAGGGAAGGCTGAGCAGTTCTTC.

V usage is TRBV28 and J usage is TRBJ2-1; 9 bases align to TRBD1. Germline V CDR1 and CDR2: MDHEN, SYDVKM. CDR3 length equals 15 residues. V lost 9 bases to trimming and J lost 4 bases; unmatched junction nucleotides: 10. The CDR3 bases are TGTGCCAGTCGACCGGGACAGGGTTTTTACAATGAGCAGTTCTTC. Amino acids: CASRPGQGFYNEQFF.

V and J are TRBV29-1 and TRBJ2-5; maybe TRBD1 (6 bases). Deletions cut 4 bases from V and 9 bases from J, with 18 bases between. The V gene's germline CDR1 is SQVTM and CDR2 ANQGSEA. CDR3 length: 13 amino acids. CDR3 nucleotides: TGCAGCGTTGTAAGGGGCGCAGGGGAGCCCCAGTACTTC. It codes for CSVVRGAGEPQYF.

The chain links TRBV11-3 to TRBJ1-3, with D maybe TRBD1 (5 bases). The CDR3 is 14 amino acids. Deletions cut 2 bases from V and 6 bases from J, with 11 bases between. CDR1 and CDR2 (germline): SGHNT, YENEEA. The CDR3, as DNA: TGTGCCAGCAGCTTACAGGGTATTGAAAACACCATATATTTT. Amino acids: CASSLQGIENTIYF.

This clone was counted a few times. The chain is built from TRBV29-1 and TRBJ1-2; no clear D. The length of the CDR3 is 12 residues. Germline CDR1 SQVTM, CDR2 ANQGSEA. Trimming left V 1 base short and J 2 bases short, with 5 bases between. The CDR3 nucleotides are TGCAGCGTTGAAGGACTAAACTATGGCTACACCTTC. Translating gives CSVEGLNYGYTF. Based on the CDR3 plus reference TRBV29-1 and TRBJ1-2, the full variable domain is SAVISQKPSRDICQRGTSLTIQCQVDSQVTMMFWYRQQPGQSLTLIATANQGSEATYESGFVIDKFPISRPNLTFSTLTVSNMSPEDSSIYLCSVEGLNYGYTFGSGTRLTVV.

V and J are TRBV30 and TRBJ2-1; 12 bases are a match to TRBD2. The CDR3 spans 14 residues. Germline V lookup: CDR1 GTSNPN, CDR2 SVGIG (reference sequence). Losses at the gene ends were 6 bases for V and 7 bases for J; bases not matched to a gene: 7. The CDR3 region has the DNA TGTGCCTGTGCAAGACTAGCGGGAGAAAATGAGCAGTTCTTC. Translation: CACARLAGENEQFF.

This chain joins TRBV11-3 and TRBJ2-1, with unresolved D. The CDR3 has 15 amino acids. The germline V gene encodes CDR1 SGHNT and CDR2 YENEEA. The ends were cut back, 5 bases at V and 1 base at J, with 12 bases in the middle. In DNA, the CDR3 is TGTGCCAGCAGCCGCGGTTTGGGTTCCTACAATGAGCAGTTCTTC. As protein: CASSRGLGSYNEQFF.

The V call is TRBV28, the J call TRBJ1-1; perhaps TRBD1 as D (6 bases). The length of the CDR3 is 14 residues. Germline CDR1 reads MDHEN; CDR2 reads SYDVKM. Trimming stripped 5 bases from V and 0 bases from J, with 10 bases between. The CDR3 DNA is TGTGCCAGCAGTATACAGGGCCTGAACACTGAAGCTTTCTTT. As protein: CASSIQGLNTEAFF.

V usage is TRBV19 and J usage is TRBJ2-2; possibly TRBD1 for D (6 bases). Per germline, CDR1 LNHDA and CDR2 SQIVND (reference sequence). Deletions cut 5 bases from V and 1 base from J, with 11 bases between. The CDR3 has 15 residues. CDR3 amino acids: CASSLGTQNTGELFF. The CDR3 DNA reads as TGTGCCAGTAGTCTCGGGACACAGAACACCGGGGAGCTGTTTTTT.

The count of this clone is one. The DNA of the CDR3 is TGTGCCAGTCTCGGAAGGGACACCGGGGAGCTGTTTTTT. Translated: CASLGRDTGELFF. V is TRBV6-8 and J is TRBJ2-2; no clear D. CDR1 MNHGY and CDR2 SAAAGT come from the germline V gene. This CDR3 region has 13 residues. The V gene lost 9 bases and the J gene lost 3 bases, with 11 bases spanning the gap.

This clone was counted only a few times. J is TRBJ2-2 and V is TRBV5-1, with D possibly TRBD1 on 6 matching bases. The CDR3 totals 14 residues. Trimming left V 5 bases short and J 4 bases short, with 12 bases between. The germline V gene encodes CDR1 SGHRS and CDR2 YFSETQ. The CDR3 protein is CASSSGDFTGELFF. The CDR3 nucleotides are TGCGCCAGCAGTTCAGGGGATTTCACCGGGGAGCTGTTTTTT.

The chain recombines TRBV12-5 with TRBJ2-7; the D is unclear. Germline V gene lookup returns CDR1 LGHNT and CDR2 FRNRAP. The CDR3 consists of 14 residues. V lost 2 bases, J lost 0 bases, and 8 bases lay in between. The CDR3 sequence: CASGLRQSSYEQYF. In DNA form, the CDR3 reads TGTGCTAGTGGTTTGAGGCAGAGCTCCTACGAGCAGTACTTC.

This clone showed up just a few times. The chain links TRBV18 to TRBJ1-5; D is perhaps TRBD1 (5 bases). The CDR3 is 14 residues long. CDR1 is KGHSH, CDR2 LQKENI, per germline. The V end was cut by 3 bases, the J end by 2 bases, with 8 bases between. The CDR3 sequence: CASSPGVGNQPQHF. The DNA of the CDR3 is TGTGCCAGCTCACCGGGGGTCGGCAATCAGCCCCAGCATTTT.

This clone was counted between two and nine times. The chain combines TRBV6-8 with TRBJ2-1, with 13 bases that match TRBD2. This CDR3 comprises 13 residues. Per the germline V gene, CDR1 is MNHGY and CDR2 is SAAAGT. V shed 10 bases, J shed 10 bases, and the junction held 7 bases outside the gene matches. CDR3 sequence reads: CAIGLAGAKEQFF. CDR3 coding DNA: TGTGCCATCGGACTAGCGGGAGCCAAGGAGCAGTTCTTC.

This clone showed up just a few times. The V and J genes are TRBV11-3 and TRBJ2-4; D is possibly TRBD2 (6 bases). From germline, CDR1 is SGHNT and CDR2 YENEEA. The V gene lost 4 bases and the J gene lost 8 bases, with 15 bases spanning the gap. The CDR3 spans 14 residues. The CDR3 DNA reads TGTGCCAGCAGCTCCGTAGGGCGGGGCGACATTCAGTACTTC. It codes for CASSSVGRGDIQYF.

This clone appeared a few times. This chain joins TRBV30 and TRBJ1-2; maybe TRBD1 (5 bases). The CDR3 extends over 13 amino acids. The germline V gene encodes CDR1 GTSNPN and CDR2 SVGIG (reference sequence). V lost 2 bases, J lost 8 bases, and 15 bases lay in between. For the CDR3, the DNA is TGTGCCTGGAGTCAGGGAGAAGGAGACGGCTACACCTTC. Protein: CAWSQGEGDGYTF.

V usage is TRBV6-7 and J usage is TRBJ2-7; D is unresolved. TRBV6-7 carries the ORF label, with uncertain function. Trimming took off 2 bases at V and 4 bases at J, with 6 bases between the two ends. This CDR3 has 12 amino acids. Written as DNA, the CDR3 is TGTGCCAGCAGTTACCAGACTTACGAGCAGTACTTC. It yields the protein CASSYQTYEQYF.

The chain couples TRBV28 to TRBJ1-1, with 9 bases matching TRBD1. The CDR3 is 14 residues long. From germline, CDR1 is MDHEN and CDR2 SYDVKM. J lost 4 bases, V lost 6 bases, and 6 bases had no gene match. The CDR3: CASRPGQGFTEAFF. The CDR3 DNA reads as TGTGCCAGCAGACCGGGACAGGGATTCACTGAAGCTTTCTTT.

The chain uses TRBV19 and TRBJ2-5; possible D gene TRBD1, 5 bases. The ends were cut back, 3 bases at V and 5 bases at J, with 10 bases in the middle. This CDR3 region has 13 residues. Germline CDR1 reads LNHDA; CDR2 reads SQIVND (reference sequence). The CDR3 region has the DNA TGTGCCAGTAGTATCAACAGGCGGGAGACCCAGTACTTC. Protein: CASSINRRETQYF. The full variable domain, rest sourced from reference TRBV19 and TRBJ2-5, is DGGITQSPKYLFRKEGQNVTLSCEQNLNHDAMYWYRQDPGQGLRLIYYSQIVNDFQKGDIAEGYSVSREKKESFPLTVTSAQKNPTAFYLCASSINRRETQYFGPGTRLLVL.

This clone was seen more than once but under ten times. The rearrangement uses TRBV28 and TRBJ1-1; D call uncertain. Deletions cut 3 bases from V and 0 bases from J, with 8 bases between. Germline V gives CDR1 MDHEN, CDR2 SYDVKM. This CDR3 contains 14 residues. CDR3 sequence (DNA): TGTGCCAGCAGTTTTGACGAACTGAACACTGAAGCTTTCTTT. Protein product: CASSFDELNTEAFF. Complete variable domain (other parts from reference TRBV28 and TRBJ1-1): DVKVTQSSRYLVKRTGEKVFLECVQDMDHENMFWYRQDPGLGLRLIYFSYDVKMKEKGDIPEGYSVSREKKERFSLILESASTNQTSMYLCASSFDELNTEAFFGQGTRLTVV.

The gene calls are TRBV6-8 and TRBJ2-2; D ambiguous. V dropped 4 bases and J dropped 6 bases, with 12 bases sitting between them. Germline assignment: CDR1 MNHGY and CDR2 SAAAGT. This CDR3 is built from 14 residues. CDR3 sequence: CASSSRPGAGELFF. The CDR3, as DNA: TGTGCCAGCAGTTCAAGACCGGGTGCCGGGGAGCTGTTTTTT.

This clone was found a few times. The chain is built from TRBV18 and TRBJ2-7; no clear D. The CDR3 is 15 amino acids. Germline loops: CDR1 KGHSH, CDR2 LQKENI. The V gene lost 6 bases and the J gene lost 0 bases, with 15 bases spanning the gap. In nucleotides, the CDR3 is TGTGCCAGCTCGACCCGAAAGGACCGCTCCTACGAGCAGTACTTC. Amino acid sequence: CASSTRKDRSYEQYF.

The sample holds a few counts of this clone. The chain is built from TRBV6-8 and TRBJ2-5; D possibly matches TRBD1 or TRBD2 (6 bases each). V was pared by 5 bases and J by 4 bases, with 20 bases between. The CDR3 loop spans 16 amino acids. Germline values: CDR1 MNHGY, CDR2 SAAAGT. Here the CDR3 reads CASSGFRGRRGETQYF. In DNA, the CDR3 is TGTGCCAGCAGTGGGTTCCGGGGGCGTAGAGGAGAGACCCAGTACTTC.

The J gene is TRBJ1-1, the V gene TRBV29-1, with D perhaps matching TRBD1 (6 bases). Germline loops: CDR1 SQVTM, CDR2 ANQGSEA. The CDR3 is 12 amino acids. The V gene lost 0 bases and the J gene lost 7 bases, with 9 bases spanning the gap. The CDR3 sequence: CSVEDGQIEAFF. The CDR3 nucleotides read TGCAGCGTTGAAGATGGACAGATTGAAGCTTTCTTT.

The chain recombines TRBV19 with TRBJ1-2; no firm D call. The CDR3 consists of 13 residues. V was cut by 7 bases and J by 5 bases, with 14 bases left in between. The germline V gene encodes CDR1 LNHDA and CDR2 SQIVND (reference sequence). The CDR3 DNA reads TGTGCCAGTACCCCCGGGAACCCGTATGGCTACACCTTC. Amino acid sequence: CASTPGNPYGYTF.